This entry features one TCR beta chain sequence. Its specificity is unknown. The sample originates from a study of prognosis after radiotherapy for stage I lung cancer. Turning to the study itself: It was between 2018 and 2019 that stage I non-small cell lung cancer patients were enrolled. Metastases at distant sites emerged in four patients after radiotherapy, at a median of 7 months, whereas about 15 showed no significant progression. All of the patients with non-small cell lung cancer, including 7 who had refused surgery, were considered to be medically inoperable.

CDR3 length: 16 amino acids. Unmatched junction bases numbered 5, after V lost 6 bases and J lost 3 bases. From germline, CDR1 is ENHRY and CDR2 SYGVKD. Two rounds of multiplex PCR amplified TCR beta CDR3 from genomic DNA. Amplification during the initial PCR round employed primers specific to each TRBV and TRBJ gene. TCRdb re-called the multiplex PCR reads with MiXCR, one entry per CDR3 protein. Of roughly 26,000 distinct CDR3 sequences in the sample, 25% to 35% were seen once. Study observations and caveats: Median unique TCR clones dropped from approximately 9,600 to 7,200 after stereotactic body radiation therapy.

The source was PBMCs, collected before or after stereotactic body radiation therapy (not recorded which). The rearrangement uses TRBV10-3 and TRBJ2-5; 15 nucleotides align to TRBD2. This clonotype was sampled from a donor over 45 with non-small cell lung cancer. The CDR3 is CAISARTSGGEETQYF. The CDR3 DNA follows: TGTGCCATCAGCGCCAGGACTAGCGGGGGGGAAGAGACCCAGTACTTC.